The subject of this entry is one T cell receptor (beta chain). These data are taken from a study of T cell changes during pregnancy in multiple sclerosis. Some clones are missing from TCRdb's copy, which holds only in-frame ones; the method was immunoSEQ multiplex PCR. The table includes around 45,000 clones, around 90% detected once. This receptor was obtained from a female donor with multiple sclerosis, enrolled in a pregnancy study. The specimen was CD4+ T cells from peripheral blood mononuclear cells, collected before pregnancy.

CDR3 sequence reads: CASSILPGQGWVGYTF. The CDR3 DNA follows: TGTGCCAGCAGCATCCTCCCGGGACAGGGGTGGGTTGGCTACACCTTC. The chain combines TRBV7-9 with TRBJ1-2, with 10 bases identical to TRBD1. The germline CDR1 and CDR2 sequences are SEHNR and FQNEAQ (reference sequence). V gave up 5 bases and J gave up 7 bases; unmatched junction bases: 13. CDR3 length equals 16 residues.